These 4 T cell receptor beta chains were sequenced from one sample in a study of cytomegalovirus exposure and HLA in healthy donors. The PCR had 60 Vbeta and 13 Jbeta primers. Repertoires were generated with immunoSEQ multiplex PCR, while TCRdb's copy carries only in-frame clones and drops some. Among around 200,000 clones listed, 82% were seen once. Sequencing was done on a sample of PBMCs. These receptors were obtained from a woman between 18 and 29 years old in good health and CMV-seronegative.

This clone showed up just once. V is TRBV27 and J is TRBJ2-1; D possibly corresponds to TRBD1 (5 bases). This CDR3 spans 12 amino acids. The germline gives CDR1 MNHEY, CDR2 SMNVEV (reference sequence). Trimming took off 6 bases at V and 9 bases at J, with 12 bases between the two ends. This chain's CDR3 is CASSLQGAEQFF. The CDR3, as DNA: TGTGCCAGCAGCCTCCAGGGCGCTGAGCAGTTCTTC.

The chain combines TRBV29-1 with TRBJ2-5; 11 nucleotides match TRBD2. The J call may be incorrect, as the DNA end agrees better with TRBJ2-7. This CDR3 is built from 14 residues. Germline V gene sequence: CDR1 SQVTM, CDR2 ANQGSEA. CDR3: CSVLLAGGSYEQYF. As DNA, the CDR3 is TGCAGCGTTCTTCTAGCGGGGGGCAGCTACGAGCAGTACTTC.

The CDR3 sequence: CARGTGSEQYF. In nucleotides, the CDR3 is TGTGCCCGGGGGACAGGCTCCGAGCAGTACTTC. This chain joins TRBV6-1 and TRBJ2-7; 8 nucleotides agree with TRBD1. The CDR3 runs to 11 residues. The germline V gene has CDR1 MNHNS and CDR2 SASEGT. J lost 6 bases, V lost 11 bases, and 6 bases had no gene match.

This chain uses TRBV11-2 with TRBJ2-4; tentative D call: TRBD1 (5 bases). The germline V and J ends were trimmed by 5 bases and 1 base, with 12 bases remaining between them. Germline V CDR1 and CDR2: SGHAT, FQNNGV. The CDR3 totals 15 residues. The CDR3 is CASSPQGEAKNIQYF. The CDR3, as DNA: TGTGCCAGCAGCCCCCAGGGTGAGGCCAAAAACATTCAGTACTTC.